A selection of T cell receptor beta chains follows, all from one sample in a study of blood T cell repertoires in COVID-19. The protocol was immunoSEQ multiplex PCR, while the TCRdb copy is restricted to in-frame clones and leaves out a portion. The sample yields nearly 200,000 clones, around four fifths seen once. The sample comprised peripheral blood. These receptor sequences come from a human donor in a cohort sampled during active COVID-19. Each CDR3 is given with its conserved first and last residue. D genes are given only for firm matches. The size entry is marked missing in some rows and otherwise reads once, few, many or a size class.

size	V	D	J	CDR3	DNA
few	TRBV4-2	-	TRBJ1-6	CASSQEQGGNSPLHF	TGTGCCAGCAGCCAAGAACAGGGTGGTAATTCACCCCTCCACTTT
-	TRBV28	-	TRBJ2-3	CASRGGQHTDTQYF	TGTGCCAGCAGGGGTGGACAGCACACAGATACGCAGTATTTT
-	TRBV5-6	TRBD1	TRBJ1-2	CASSWGQGLQGYTF	TGTGCCAGCAGTTGGGGACAGGGTCTGCAGGGCTACACCTTC
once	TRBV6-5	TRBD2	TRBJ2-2	CASSGLAPGELFF	TGTGCCAGCAGCGGACTAGCCCCCGGGGAGCTGTTTTTT
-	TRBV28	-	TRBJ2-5	CASSQGQGTQYF	TGTGCCAGCAGTCAAGGGCAGGGGACCCAGTACTTC
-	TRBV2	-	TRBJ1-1	CASSADRGKYTEAFF	TGTGCCAGCAGTGCCGATAGGGGGAAATACACTGAAGCTTTCTTT
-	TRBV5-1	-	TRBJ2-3	CASSESPGSTGQDTQYF	TGCGCCAGCAGCGAAAGCCCAGGGAGCACGGGACAAGATACGCAGTATTTT
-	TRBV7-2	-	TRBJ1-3	CASSLQVTSGNTIYF	TGTGCCAGCAGCTTACAGGTGACCTCTGGAAACACCATATATTTT
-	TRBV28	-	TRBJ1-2	CASSFDGARYGYTF	TGTGCCAGCAGTTTTGATGGGGCACGCTATGGCTACACCTTC
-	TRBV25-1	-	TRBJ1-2	CASSEHDSHYGYTF	TGTGCCAGCAGTGAACACGACAGTCACTATGGCTACACCTTC
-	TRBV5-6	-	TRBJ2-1	CASSLFRGATQGRHNEQFF	TGTGCCAGCAGCTTATTCCGGGGGGCCACCCAGGGGAGGCACAATGAGCAGTTCTTC
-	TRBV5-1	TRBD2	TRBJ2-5	CASSPGGRVQETQYF	TGCGCCAGCAGCCCCGGTGGGAGGGTACAAGAGACCCAGTACTTC